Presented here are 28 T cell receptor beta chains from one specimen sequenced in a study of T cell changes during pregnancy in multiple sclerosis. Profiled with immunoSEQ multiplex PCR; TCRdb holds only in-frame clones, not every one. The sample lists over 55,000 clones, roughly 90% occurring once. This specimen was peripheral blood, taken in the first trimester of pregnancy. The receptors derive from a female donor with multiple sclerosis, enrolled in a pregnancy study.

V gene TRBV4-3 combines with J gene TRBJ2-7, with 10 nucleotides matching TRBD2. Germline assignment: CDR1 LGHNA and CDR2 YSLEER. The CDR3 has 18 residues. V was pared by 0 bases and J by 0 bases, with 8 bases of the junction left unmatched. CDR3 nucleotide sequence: TGCGCCAGCAGCCAAGATTTTGCGGCTAGCGGGAGCTCCTACGAGCAGTACTTC. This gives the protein CASSQDFAASGSSYEQYF.

CDR3 sequence (DNA): TGTGCCAGCAGCTTCGGTCGGGAGGCTCCTAGCACAGATACGCAGTATTTT. Protein: CASSFGREAPSTDTQYF. The chain is built from TRBV7-9 and TRBJ2-3; 7 nucleotides match TRBD2. CDR3 length: 17 amino acids. V lost 3 bases and J lost 0; bases outside the gene matches: 9. CDR1 and CDR2 from the germline V gene are SEHNR and FQNEAQ (reference sequence). Looking up the rest from reference TRBV7-9 and TRBJ2-3 gives the full variable domain: DTGVSQNPRHKITKRGQNVTFRCDPISEHNRLYWYRQTLGQGPEFLTYFQNEAQLEKSRLLSDRFSAERPKGSFSTLEIQRTEQGDSAMYLCASSFGREAPSTDTQYFGPGTRLTVL.

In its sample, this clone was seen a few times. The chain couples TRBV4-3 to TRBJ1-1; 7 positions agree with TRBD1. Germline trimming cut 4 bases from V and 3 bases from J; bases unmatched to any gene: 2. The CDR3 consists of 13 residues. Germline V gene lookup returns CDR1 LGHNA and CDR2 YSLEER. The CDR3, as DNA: TGCGCCAGCAGCCGGGACAGAGACACTGAAGCTTTCTTT. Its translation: CASSRDRDTEAFF.

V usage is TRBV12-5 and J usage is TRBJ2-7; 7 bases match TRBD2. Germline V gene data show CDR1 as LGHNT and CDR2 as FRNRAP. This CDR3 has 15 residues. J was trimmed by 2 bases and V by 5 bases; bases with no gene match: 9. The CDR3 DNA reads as TGTGCTAGTGGTGCCACCGGGACTACCGCCTACGAGCAGTACTTC. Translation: CASGATGTTAYEQYF.

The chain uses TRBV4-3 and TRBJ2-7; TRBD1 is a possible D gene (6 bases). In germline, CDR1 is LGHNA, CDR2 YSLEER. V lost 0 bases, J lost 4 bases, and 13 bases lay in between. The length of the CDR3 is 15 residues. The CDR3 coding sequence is TGCGCCAGCAGCCAAGATCGGACAGAAAATTACGAGCAGTACTTC. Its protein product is CASSQDRTENYEQYF.

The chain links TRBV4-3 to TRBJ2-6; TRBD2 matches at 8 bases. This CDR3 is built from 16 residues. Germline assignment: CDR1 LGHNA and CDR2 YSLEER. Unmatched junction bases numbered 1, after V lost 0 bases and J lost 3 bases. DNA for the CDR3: TGCGCCAGCAGCCAAGAAGCGGGAGTTGGGGCCAACGTCCTGACTTTC. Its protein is CASSQEAGVGANVLTF.

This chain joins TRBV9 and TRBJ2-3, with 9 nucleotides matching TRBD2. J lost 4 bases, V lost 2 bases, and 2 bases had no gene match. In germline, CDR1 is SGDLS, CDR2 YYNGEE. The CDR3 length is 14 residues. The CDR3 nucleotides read TGTGCCAGCAGCGTTAGCGGGAGTCCAGATACGCAGTATTTT. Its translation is CASSVSGSPDTQYF.

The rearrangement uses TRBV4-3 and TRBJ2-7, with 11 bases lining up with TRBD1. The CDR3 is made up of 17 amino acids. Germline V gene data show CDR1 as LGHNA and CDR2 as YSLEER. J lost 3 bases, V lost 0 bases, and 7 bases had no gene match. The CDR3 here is CASSQDIWGQGGYEQYF. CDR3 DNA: TGCGCCAGCAGCCAAGATATTTGGGGACAGGGGGGCTACGAGCAGTACTTC.

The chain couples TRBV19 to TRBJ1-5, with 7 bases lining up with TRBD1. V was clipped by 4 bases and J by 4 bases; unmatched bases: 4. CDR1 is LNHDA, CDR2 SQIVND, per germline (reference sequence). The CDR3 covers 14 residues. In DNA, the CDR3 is TGTGCCAGTAGTACCCGACAGGGTAATCAGCCCCAGCATTTT. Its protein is CASSTRQGNQPQHF.

DNA for the CDR3: TGTGCCAGCCAGGACCGGGACAGGGCCCACTATGGCTACACCTTC. This gives the protein CASQDRDRAHYGYTF. The chain joins TRBV6-6 to TRBJ1-2; 9 positions agree with TRBD1. Losses at the gene ends were 8 bases for V and 3 bases for J; bases not matched to a gene: 10. This CDR3 spans 15 amino acids. Germline loops: CDR1 MNHNY, CDR2 SVGAGI (reference sequence).

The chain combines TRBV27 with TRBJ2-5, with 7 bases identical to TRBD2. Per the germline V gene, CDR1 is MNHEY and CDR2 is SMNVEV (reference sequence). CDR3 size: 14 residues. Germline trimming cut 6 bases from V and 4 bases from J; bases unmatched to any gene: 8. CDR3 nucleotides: TGTGCCAGCAGCTCCCGGACTAGGCGAGAGACCCAGTACTTC. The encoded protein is CASSSRTRRETQYF.

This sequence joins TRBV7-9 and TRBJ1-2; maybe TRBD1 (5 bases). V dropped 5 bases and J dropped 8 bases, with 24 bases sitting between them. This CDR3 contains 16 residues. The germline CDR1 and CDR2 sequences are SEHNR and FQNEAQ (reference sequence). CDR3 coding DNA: TGTGCCAGCAGCCTCCGGGACTTGGTGACGGTTTACGGCTACACCTTC. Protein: CASSLRDLVTVYGYTF.

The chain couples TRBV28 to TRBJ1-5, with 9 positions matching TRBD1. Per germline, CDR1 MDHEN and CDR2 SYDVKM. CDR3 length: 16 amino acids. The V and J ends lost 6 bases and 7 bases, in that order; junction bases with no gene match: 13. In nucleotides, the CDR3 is TGTGCCAGCAGCCCATCGTTGGGACAGGGTACGCAGCCCCAGCATTTT. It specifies CASSPSLGQGTQPQHF.

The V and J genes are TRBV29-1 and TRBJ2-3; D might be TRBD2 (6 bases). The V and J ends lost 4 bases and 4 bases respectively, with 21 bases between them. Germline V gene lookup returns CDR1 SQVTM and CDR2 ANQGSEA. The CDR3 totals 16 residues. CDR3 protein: CSVVSSAFPRADTQYF. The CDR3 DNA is TGCAGCGTTGTGTCTAGCGCCTTCCCACGGGCAGATACGCAGTATTTT.

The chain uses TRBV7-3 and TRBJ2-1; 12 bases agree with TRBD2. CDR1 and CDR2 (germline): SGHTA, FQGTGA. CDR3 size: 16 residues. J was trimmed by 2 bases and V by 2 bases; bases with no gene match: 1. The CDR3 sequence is CASSLLAGGTYNEQFF. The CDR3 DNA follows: TGTGCCAGCAGCTTACTAGCGGGAGGGACCTACAATGAGCAGTTCTTC.

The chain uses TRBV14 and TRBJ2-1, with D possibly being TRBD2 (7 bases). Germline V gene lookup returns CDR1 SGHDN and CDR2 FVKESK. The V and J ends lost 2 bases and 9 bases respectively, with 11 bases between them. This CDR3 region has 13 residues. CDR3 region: CASSQPRGGEQFF. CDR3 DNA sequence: TGTGCCAGCAGCCAACCGAGGGGGGGTGAGCAGTTCTTC.

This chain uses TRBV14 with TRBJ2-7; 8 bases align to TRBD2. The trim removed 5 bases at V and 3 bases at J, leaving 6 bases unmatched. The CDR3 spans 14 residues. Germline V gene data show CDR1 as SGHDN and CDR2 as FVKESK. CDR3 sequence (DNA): TGTGCCAGCAGCATAGCGGGACCTTTCTACGAGCAGTACTTC. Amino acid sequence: CASSIAGPFYEQYF.

The CDR3 nucleotides are TGCGCCAGCAGCCAAACAGGATATGGCTACACCTTC. Protein product: CASSQTGYGYTF. The genes are TRBV4-3 and TRBJ1-2, with D possibly being TRBD1 (5 bases). Trimming cost V 2 bases and J 5 bases, with 6 bases left between them. Germline CDR1 LGHNA, CDR2 YSLEER. The CDR3 consists of 12 residues.

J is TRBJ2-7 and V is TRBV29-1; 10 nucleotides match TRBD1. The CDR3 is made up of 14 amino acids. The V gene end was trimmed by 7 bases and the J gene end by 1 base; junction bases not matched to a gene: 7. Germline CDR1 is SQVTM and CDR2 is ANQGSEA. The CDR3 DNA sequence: TGCAGCGGGAGAGACAGGGGGCCTTCCTACGAGCAGTACTTC. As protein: CSGRDRGPSYEQYF.

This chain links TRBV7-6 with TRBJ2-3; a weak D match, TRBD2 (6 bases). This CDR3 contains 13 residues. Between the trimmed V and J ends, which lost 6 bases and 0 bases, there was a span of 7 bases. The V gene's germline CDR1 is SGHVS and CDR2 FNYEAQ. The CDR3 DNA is TGTGCCAGCAGGCGGGACAGCACAGATACGCAGTATTTT. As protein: CASRRDSTDTQYF.

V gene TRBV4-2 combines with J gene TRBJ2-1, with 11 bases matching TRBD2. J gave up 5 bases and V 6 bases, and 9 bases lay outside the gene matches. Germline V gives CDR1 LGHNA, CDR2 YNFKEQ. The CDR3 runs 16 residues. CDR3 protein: CASRESGTSGNNEQFF. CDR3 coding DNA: TGTGCCAGCAGGGAATCCGGGACTAGCGGCAACAATGAGCAGTTCTTC.

The CDR3 DNA is TGTGCCAGACTTTTCGGGGGGAACACTGAAGCTTTCTTT. Its translation: CARLFGGNTEAFF. V is TRBV6-6 and J is TRBJ1-1, with a weak D call TRBD1 (5 bases). Germline V CDR1 and CDR2: MNHNY, SVGAGI (reference sequence). This CDR3 spans 13 amino acids. V was shortened by 9 bases and J by 1 base, with 12 bases between the two germline ends.

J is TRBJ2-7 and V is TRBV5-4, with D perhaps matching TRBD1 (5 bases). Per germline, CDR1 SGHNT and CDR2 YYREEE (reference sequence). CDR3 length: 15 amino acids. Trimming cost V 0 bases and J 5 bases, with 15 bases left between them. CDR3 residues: CASSLGQHAADEQYF. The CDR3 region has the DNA TGTGCCAGCAGCTTGGGACAGCACGCCGCGGACGAGCAGTACTTC.

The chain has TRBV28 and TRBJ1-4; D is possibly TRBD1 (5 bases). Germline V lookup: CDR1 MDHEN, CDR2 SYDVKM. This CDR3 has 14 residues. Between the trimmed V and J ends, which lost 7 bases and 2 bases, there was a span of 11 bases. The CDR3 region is CASKDSPTNEKLFF. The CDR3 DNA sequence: TGTGCCAGCAAAGACAGTCCCACTAATGAAAAACTGTTTTTT.

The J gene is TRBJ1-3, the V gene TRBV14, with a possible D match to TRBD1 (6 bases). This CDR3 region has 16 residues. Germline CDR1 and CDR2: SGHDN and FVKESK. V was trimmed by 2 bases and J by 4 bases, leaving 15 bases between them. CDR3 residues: CASSQRFTGTGNTIYF. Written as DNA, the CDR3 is TGTGCCAGCAGCCAAAGGTTCACAGGGACAGGAAACACCATATATTTT.

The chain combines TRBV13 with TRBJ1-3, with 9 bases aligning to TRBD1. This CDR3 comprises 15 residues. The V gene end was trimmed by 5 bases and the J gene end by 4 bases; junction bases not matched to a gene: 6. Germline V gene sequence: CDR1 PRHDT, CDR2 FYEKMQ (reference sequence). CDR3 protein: CASSPDRGPGNTIYF. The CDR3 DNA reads TGTGCCAGCAGCCCGGACAGGGGACCGGGAAACACCATATATTTT.

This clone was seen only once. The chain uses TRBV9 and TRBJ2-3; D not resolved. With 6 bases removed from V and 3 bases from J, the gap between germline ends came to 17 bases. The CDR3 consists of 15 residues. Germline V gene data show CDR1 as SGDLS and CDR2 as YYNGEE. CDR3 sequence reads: CASTSNAAPTDTQYF. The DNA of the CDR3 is TGTGCCAGCACCTCTAACGCGGCTCCGACAGATACGCAGTATTTT.

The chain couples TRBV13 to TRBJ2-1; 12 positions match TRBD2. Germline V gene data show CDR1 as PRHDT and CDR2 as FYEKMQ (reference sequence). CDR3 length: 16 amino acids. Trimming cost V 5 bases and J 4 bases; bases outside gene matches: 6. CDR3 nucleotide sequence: TGTGCCAGCAGCGGCTCGCTAGCGGGAGGGTACAATGAGCAGTTCTTC. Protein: CASSGSLAGGYNEQFF.